The 20 T cell receptor beta chains given below trace back to one sample, sequenced in a study of blood T cell repertoires in COVID-19. Generated by immunoSEQ multiplex PCR, the TCRdb table keeps only in-frame clones and is missing some. The sample lists 200,000 to 250,000 clones; approximately 80% were seen once. The specimen sequenced was peripheral blood. The receptors here all came from a man at least 80 years old with acute or convalescent COVID-19.

The V call is TRBV3-1 (or the pseudogene TRBV3-2), the J call TRBJ1-5; TRBD1 matches at 7 bases. The V gene's germline CDR1 is LGHDT and CDR2 YNNKEL (reference sequence). This CDR3 contains 13 residues. The ends lost 6 bases at V and 4 bases at J; junction bases unmatched: 3. In DNA, the CDR3 is TGTGCCAGCAGTCCAGGGGGGAATCAGCCCCAGCATTTT. Translated: CASSPGGNQPQHF.

The J gene is TRBJ2-7, the V gene TRBV1; the table's D call, TRBD1, was not checked against the DNA. TRBV1 is reported as a pseudogene. The CDR3 spans 16 residues. CDR3 sequence: CTSSHRTGQLSYEQYF. The CDR3 region has the DNA TGCACCAGCAGCCACCGTACGGGACAGCTTTCCTACGAGCAGTACTTC.

The chain is built from TRBV18 and TRBJ1-1; D uncertain. Trimming left V 3 bases short and J 5 bases short, with 13 bases between. Germline CDR1 is KGHSH and CDR2 is LQKENI. CDR3 length: 14 residues. CDR3 region: CASSPKSLETEAFF. CDR3 coding DNA: TGTGCCAGCTCACCGAAGTCCTTGGAGACTGAAGCTTTCTTT.

V and J are TRBV5-1 and TRBJ2-7; D uncertain. Deletions cut 5 bases from V and 6 bases from J, with 12 bases between. CDR3 size: 12 residues. Germline lookup yields CDR1 SGHRS and CDR2 YFSETQ. As DNA, the CDR3 is TGCGCCAGCAGGCCGCTTTCGGGCGAGCAGTACTTC. Amino acids: CASRPLSGEQYF.

This sequence joins TRBV30 and TRBJ1-3; D perhaps matches TRBD1 (5 bases). The V end was cut by 4 bases, the J end by 2 bases, with 9 bases between. Looked up from germline, CDR1 is GTSNPN and CDR2 is SVGIG (reference sequence). The CDR3 has 13 residues. The CDR3 DNA reads TGTGCCTGGACCCCAGGGACTGGAAACACCATATATTTT. Residues: CAWTPGTGNTIYF.

This rearrangement joins TRBV5-6 to TRBJ1-3, with D hard to call. Trimming took 5 bases from V and 0 from J, leaving 6 bases between them. The CDR3 is 13 amino acids. Looked up from germline, CDR1 is SGHDT and CDR2 is YYEEEE. The CDR3 DNA is TGTGCCAGCAGTGGCCTCTCTGGAAACACCATATATTTT. Its translation: CASSGLSGNTIYF.

This clone was counted once. This chain connects TRBV19 to TRBJ2-5; weak D call: TRBD1 (6 bases). The CDR3 totals 13 residues. Trimming took 6 bases from V and 3 from J, leaving 11 bases between them. The V gene's germline CDR1 is LNHDA and CDR2 SQIVND (reference sequence). The CDR3 DNA sequence: TGTGCCAGTAGCAAGAACAGGGAAGAGACCCAGTACTTC. This codes for CASSKNREETQYF.

The rearrangement joins TRBV9 to TRBJ1-2; possible D gene TRBD1, 5 bases. V lost 3 bases to trimming and J lost 3 bases, with 18 bases between them. This CDR3 spans 16 amino acids. Germline CDR1 SGDLS, CDR2 YYNGEE. The CDR3 protein is CASSDDRPGPHYGYTF. CDR3 nucleotides: TGTGCCAGCAGCGACGACAGACCAGGACCGCACTATGGCTACACCTTC.

J is TRBJ1-2 and V is TRBV5-1; 9 nucleotides line up with TRBD1. Germline V gene data show CDR1 as SGHRS and CDR2 as YFSETQ. V gave up 4 bases and J gave up 7 bases; unmatched junction bases: 11. There are 15 residues in the CDR3. The CDR3 nucleotides read TGCGCCAGCAGCAGGTCTCAACAGGGGGCAGGTGGCTACACCTTC. Encoded protein: CASSRSQQGAGGYTF.

This clone occurred once. The genes are TRBV3-1 (or the pseudogene TRBV3-2) and TRBJ1-6; D is possibly TRBD1 (5 bases). Trimming stripped 4 bases from V and 8 bases from J, with 9 bases between. CDR1 and CDR2 from the germline V gene are LGHDT and YNNKEL (reference sequence). CDR3 length: 13 amino acids. The CDR3 nucleotides read TGTGCCAGCAGCCCGAAAGGGGATTCACCCCTCCACTTT. It specifies CASSPKGDSPLHF.

The V call is TRBV6-6, the J call TRBJ1-6; tentatively, D is TRBD1 (5 bases). The CDR3 runs to 16 residues. Deletions cut 2 bases from V and 2 bases from J, with 10 bases between. Germline CDR1 and CDR2: MNHNY and SVGAGI (reference sequence). The chain's CDR3 is CASSYQGRTYNSPLHF. In DNA, the CDR3 is TGTGCCAGCAGTTACCAGGGTCGGACCTATAATTCACCCCTCCACTTT.

The genes are TRBV3-1 (or the pseudogene TRBV3-2) and TRBJ1-1, with 9 positions matching TRBD1. Germline V lookup: CDR1 LGHDT, CDR2 YNNKEL (reference sequence). J gave up 5 bases and V 6 bases, and 7 bases lay outside the gene matches. The CDR3 totals 14 residues. As DNA, the CDR3 is TGTGCCAGCAGGCGGACAGGGGACCAGACTGAAGCTTTCTTT. Translated: CASRRTGDQTEAFF.

V usage is TRBV3-1 (or the pseudogene TRBV3-2) and J usage is TRBJ1-5, with a possible D match to TRBD1 (6 bases). This CDR3 comprises 15 residues. CDR1 is LGHDT and CDR2 is YNNKEL in the germline V gene (reference sequence). V lost 0 bases to trimming and J lost 6 bases, with 12 bases between them. The CDR3 protein is CASSQEGAKVQPQHF. The CDR3 DNA is TGTGCCAGCAGCCAAGAGGGGGCGAAAGTTCAGCCCCAGCATTTT.

This clone was seen more than once but under ten times. The chain combines TRBV24-1 with TRBJ1-1; no firm D call. CDR3 length equals 15 residues. CDR1 and CDR2 (germline): KGHDR, SFDVKD. V was pared by 4 bases and J by 1 base, with 12 bases between. Here the CDR3 DNA reads TGTGCCACCAGTGACCGACGGGGAGCGAACACTGAAGCTTTCTTT. It yields the protein CATSDRRGANTEAFF.

In regard to this clone: Distinct nucleotide sequences in the sample also encode this CDR3. The chain links TRBV14 to TRBJ1-1, with 8 nucleotides matching TRBD1. Germline assignment: CDR1 SGHDN and CDR2 FVKESK. The CDR3 is made up of 18 amino acids. Trimming took 0 bases from V and 1 from J; bases not matched to a gene: 10. The CDR3 coding sequence is TGTGCCAGCAGCCAAGAGGGTCAGGGGGCGTCTTGGAACACTGAAGCTTTCTTT. It yields the protein CASSQEGQGASWNTEAFF.

The chain is built from TRBV10-3 and TRBJ2-2; a weak D match, TRBD1 (6 bases). V shed 0 bases and J shed 2 bases, with 19 bases lying between them. Germline lookup yields CDR1 ENHRY and CDR2 SYGVKD. The CDR3 loop spans 19 amino acids. The CDR3 region has the DNA TGTGCCATCAGTGAGTCGGGGGTCAGGGGCGACACTAACACCGGGGAGCTGTTTTTT. It encodes CAISESGVRGDTNTGELFF.

This chain joins TRBV5-1 and TRBJ1-3; D gene uncertain. The CDR3 runs to 13 residues. From germline, CDR1 is SGHRS and CDR2 YFSETQ. With 2 bases removed from V and 0 bases from J, the gap between germline ends came to 3 bases. The CDR3 protein is CASSFYSGNTIYF. CDR3 coding DNA: TGCGCCAGCAGCTTCTACTCTGGAAACACCATATATTTT.

The V call is TRBV19, the J call TRBJ1-5; 9 nucleotides match TRBD1. The CDR3 runs 16 residues. V lost 8 bases and J lost 0; bases outside the gene matches: 8. Per germline, CDR1 LNHDA and CDR2 SQIVND (reference sequence). The CDR3 protein is CASGTGQFYSNQPQHF. The CDR3 DNA follows: TGTGCCAGTGGGACAGGGCAATTTTATAGCAATCAGCCCCAGCATTTT.

The sample holds a few counts of this clone. The chain employs TRBV29-1 and TRBJ1-5, with 10 nucleotides matching TRBD1. CDR1 is SQVTM, CDR2 ANQGSEA, per germline. V gave up 5 bases and J gave up 0 bases; unmatched junction bases: 7. This CDR3 region has 16 residues. CDR3 sequence reads: CSVMDRGRDSNQPQHF. CDR3 nucleotide sequence: TGCAGCGTTATGGACAGGGGGAGAGATAGCAATCAGCCCCAGCATTTT. Supplemented by reference TRBV29-1 and TRBJ1-5, the full variable domain reads SAVISQKPSRDICQRGTSLTIQCQVDSQVTMMFWYRQQPGQSLTLIATANQGSEATYESGFVIDKFPISRPNLTFSTLTVSNMSPEDSSIYLCSVMDRGRDSNQPQHFGDGTRLSIL.

The rearrangement uses TRBV24-1 and TRBJ2-1; TRBD1 agrees at 10 bases. V shed 2 bases, J shed 1 base, and the junction held 16 bases outside the gene matches. The CDR3 contains 21 residues. Germline V lookup: CDR1 KGHDR, CDR2 SFDVKD. The CDR3 DNA sequence: TGTGCCACCAGTGATTATAACTCCGGGACAGGGGCCCTCTCTTCCTACAATGAGCAGTTCTTC. This codes for CATSDYNSGTGALSSYNEQFF.